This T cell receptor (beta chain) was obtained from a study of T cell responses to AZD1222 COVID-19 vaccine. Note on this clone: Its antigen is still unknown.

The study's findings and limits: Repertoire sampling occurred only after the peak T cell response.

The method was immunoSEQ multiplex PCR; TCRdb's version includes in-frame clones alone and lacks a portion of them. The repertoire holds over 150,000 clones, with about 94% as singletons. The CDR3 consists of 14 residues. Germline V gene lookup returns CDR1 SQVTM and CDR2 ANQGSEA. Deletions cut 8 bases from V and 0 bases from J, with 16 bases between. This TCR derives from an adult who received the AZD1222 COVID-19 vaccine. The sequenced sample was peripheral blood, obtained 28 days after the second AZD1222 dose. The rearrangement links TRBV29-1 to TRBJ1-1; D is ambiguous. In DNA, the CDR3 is TGCAGCTCGTCCGGCCGGACCTTGAACACTGAAGCTTTCTTT. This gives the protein CSSSGRTLNTEAFF.